The 30 T cell receptor beta chains given below trace back to one sample, sequenced in a study of control samples from healthy donors and cancer patients (dated by TCRdb to 2018 to 2020). Receptor amplification or capture employed the immunoSEQ multiplex PCR assay. Entries here come from immuneACCESS through TCRdb and include only in-frame sequences with V and J called. Some clones fail to appear in such tables; in the studies checked, an unresolved V gene covers under half of the shortfall, and the cause of the remainder is unknown. The sample table lists around 120,000 clones, about 94% of them with a count of one. The ten largest make up 2.6% of the sample. The sample was blood. These receptors were obtained from a man younger than 45 in good health.

This sequence joins TRBV18 and TRBJ1-1; D is undetermined. The germline V gene has CDR1 KGHSH and CDR2 LQKENI. This CDR3 spans 14 amino acids. V shed 0 bases and J shed 8 bases, with 13 bases lying between them. For the CDR3, the DNA is TGTGCCAGCTCACCACCGGAAGTTCAGCCAGAAGCTTTCTTT. The encoded protein is CASSPPEVQPEAFF. Drawing the rest from reference TRBV18 and TRBJ1-1, the complete variable domain is NAGVMQNPRHLVRRRGQEARLRCSPMKGHSHVYWYRQLPEEGLKFMVYLQKENIIDESGMPKERFSAEFPKEGPSILRIQQVVRGDSAAYFCASSPPEVQPEAFFGQGTRLTVV.

The rearrangement joins TRBV19 to TRBJ2-3; D possibly matches TRBD1 or TRBD2 (7 bases each). Germline CDR1 and CDR2: LNHDA and SQIVND (reference sequence). CDR3 length: 16 amino acids. Trimming removed 4 bases at V and 6 bases at J, with 20 bases between. Here the CDR3 reads CASSKRQGGLGDTQYF. The CDR3 DNA sequence: TGTGCCAGTAGTAAAAGACAGGGAGGGCTTGGGGATACGCAGTATTTT.

This clone was seen only a few times. V and J are TRBV4-2 and TRBJ2-5; D gene ambiguous. The V gene lost 0 bases and the J gene lost 5 bases, with 19 bases spanning the gap. The CDR3 is made up of 17 amino acids. Germline loops: CDR1 LGHNA, CDR2 YNFKEQ. The CDR3 sequence: CASSQEVFGAPGETQYF. The CDR3 DNA is TGTGCCAGCAGCCAAGAAGTGTTCGGAGCGCCTGGGGAGACCCAGTACTTC.

The rearrangement joins TRBV10-3 to TRBJ1-6, with 11 bases aligning to TRBD1. CDR3 length: 14 residues. CDR1 and CDR2 (germline): ENHRY, SYGVKD. Unmatched junction bases numbered 1, after V lost 6 bases and J lost 6 bases. This CDR3 reads CAIRGTGGNSPLHF. CDR3 DNA: TGTGCCATCAGAGGGACAGGGGGTAATTCACCCCTCCACTTT.

This chain uses TRBV9 with TRBJ2-1, with D possibly matching TRBD2 (7 bases). This CDR3 contains 12 residues. CDR1 and CDR2 from the germline V gene are SGDLS and YYNGEE. Deletions cut 4 bases from V and 13 bases from J, with 15 bases between. For the CDR3, the DNA is TGTGCCAGCAGCTATGGACGGGGGGCACAGTTCTTC. Its protein is CASSYGRGAQFF.

V is TRBV4-1 and J is TRBJ2-2; 10 nucleotides align to TRBD2. V dropped 0 bases and J dropped 1; count of bases not matched to a gene: 8. The CDR3 contains 19 residues. CDR1 and CDR2 (germline): MGHRA, YSYEKL. CDR3 in amino acids: CASSQDTGLAVLNTGELFF. CDR3 sequence (DNA): TGCGCCAGCAGCCAAGATACAGGACTAGCGGTACTGAACACCGGGGAGCTGTTTTTT.

The chain couples TRBV3-1 (or the pseudogene TRBV3-2) to TRBJ1-2; maybe TRBD1 (6 bases). Trimming removed 4 bases at V and 5 bases at J, with 23 bases between. The germline gives CDR1 LGHDT, CDR2 YNNKEL (reference sequence). This CDR3 is built from 17 residues. CDR3 loop: CASSPQNTGGRGYGYTF. Written as DNA, the CDR3 is TGTGCCAGCAGCCCGCAAAATACCGGGGGCAGGGGTTATGGCTACACCTTC.

The V and J genes are TRBV5-1 and TRBJ1-3; unclear D gene. The CDR3 length is 15 residues. The V and J ends lost 4 bases and 4 bases respectively, with 15 bases between them. Germline V CDR1 and CDR2: SGHRS, YFSETQ. The CDR3 sequence is CASSPATAGGNTIYF. CDR3 coding DNA: TGCGCCAGCAGCCCCGCCACCGCGGGGGGAAACACCATATATTTT.

The chain employs TRBV28 and TRBJ2-7, with unresolved D. The CDR3 is made up of 13 amino acids. Trimming stripped 2 bases from V and 3 bases from J, with 8 bases between. Germline V CDR1 and CDR2: MDHEN, SYDVKM. The CDR3 loop reads CASSLTVFYEQYF. The CDR3 nucleotides read TGTGCCAGCAGTTTAACAGTATTCTACGAGCAGTACTTC.

This chain links TRBV2 with TRBJ1-6; D is unclear. The length of the CDR3 is 15 residues. Germline CDR1 and CDR2: SNHLY and FYNNEI. Deletions cut 4 bases from V and 5 bases from J, with 12 bases between. The CDR3 nucleotides are TGTGCCAGCAGTGCCCTCCGGTTAGATAATTCACCCCTCCACTTT. Amino acids: CASSALRLDNSPLHF. Full variable domain (missing parts from reference TRBV2 and TRBJ1-6): EPEVTQTPSHQVTQMGQEVILRCVPISNHLYFYWYRQILGQKVEFLVSFYNNEISEKSEIFDDQFSVERPDGSNFTLKIRSTKLEDSAMYFCASSALRLDNSPLHFGNGTRLTVT.

This chain links TRBV5-1 with TRBJ1-2; 7 bases are a match to TRBD1. V lost 7 bases, J lost 4 bases, and 7 bases stayed unmatched. The CDR3 covers 13 residues. The germline gives CDR1 SGHRS, CDR2 YFSETQ. CDR3: CASEFRDSYGYTF. CDR3 nucleotide sequence: TGCGCCAGCGAATTCCGGGACAGCTATGGCTACACCTTC.

V usage is TRBV4-1 and J usage is TRBJ2-2; TRBD1 or TRBD2 may be the D gene (5 bases each). Germline lookup yields CDR1 MGHRA and CDR2 YSYEKL. V gave up 1 base and J gave up 4 bases, with 7 bases separating them. CDR3 length equals 14 residues. Written as DNA, the CDR3 is TGCGCCAGCAGCCAAGCAGGGAGCACCGGGGAGCTGTTTTTT. It translates to CASSQAGSTGELFF.

The count of this clone is one. The genes are TRBV10-2 and TRBJ2-1; D is undetermined. This CDR3 has 13 amino acids. With 4 bases removed from V and 3 bases from J, the gap between germline ends came to 7 bases. Germline CDR1 WSHSY, CDR2 SAAADI. As DNA, the CDR3 is TGCGCCAGCAGTGTGGGTTTCTACAATGAGCAGTTCTTC. This encodes CASSVGFYNEQFF.

This clone was recorded once. Here the CDR3 reads CASSFLRDTGELFF. Written as DNA, the CDR3 is TGTGCCAGCAGTTTTCTAAGGGACACCGGGGAGCTGTTTTTT. This chain connects TRBV2 to TRBJ2-2; no clear D gene. Germline V gives CDR1 SNHLY, CDR2 FYNNEI. The ends were cut back, 5 bases at V and 3 bases at J, with 10 bases in the middle. This CDR3 contains 14 residues.

J is TRBJ1-6 and V is TRBV6-5; the match to TRBD1 covers 8 bases. This CDR3 spans 16 amino acids. Germline trimming cut 2 bases from V and 5 bases from J; bases unmatched to any gene: 5. CDR1 is MNHEY and CDR2 is SVGAGI in the germline V gene. This CDR3 reads CASSYGQGFNNSPLHF. CDR3 nucleotide sequence: TGTGCCAGCAGTTACGGACAGGGTTTTAATAATTCACCCCTCCACTTT.

This chain joins TRBV2 and TRBJ2-2, with D maybe TRBD2 (6 bases). This CDR3 has 15 residues. In germline, CDR1 is SNHLY, CDR2 FYNNEI. Trimming stripped 5 bases from V and 5 bases from J, with 15 bases between. The CDR3 sequence: CASSKDYSGTGELFF. The DNA for the CDR3 is TGTGCCAGCAGTAAGGACTACTCGGGGACCGGGGAGCTGTTTTTT.

The chain combines TRBV9 with TRBJ1-1; D not certain. This CDR3 contains 15 residues. The germline V and J ends were trimmed by 3 bases and 1 base, with 13 bases remaining between them. Germline values: CDR1 SGDLS, CDR2 YYNGEE. DNA for the CDR3: TGTGCCAGCAGCGGGGCAGTGACGGCGAACACTGAAGCTTTCTTT. This translates into CASSGAVTANTEAFF. Full variable domain (rest looked up from reference TRBV9 and TRBJ1-1): DSGVTQTPKHLITATGQRVTLRCSPRSGDLSVYWYQQSLDQGLQFLIQYYNGEERAKGNILERFSAQQFPDLHSELNLSSLELGDSALYFCASSGAVTANTEAFFGQGTRLTVV.

J is TRBJ2-7 and V is TRBV2, with TRBD1 identical over 8 bases. Germline values: CDR1 SNHLY, CDR2 FYNNEI. The CDR3 extends over 13 amino acids. After removal of 5 bases from V and 2 bases from J, the junction contained 2 bases not matched to a gene. The CDR3: CASSQGAAYEQYF. The CDR3 region has the DNA TGTGCCAGCAGTCAGGGGGCAGCCTACGAGCAGTACTTC.

The J gene is TRBJ1-6, the V gene TRBV6-5, with D hard to call. This CDR3 comprises 15 residues. The V gene's germline CDR1 is MNHEY and CDR2 SVGAGI. V lost 5 bases and J lost 14, with 22 bases in between. The CDR3 DNA is TGTGCCAGCAGTATCGGACGGAGTAGGGCTTCGGCCCTCCACTTT. Translated: CASSIGRSRASALHF.

This chain links TRBV28 with TRBJ2-3, with 13 bases lining up with TRBD2. The trim removed 6 bases at V and 5 bases at J, leaving 8 bases unmatched. The CDR3 length is 16 residues. Germline V gene data show CDR1 as MDHEN and CDR2 as SYDVKM. For the CDR3, the DNA is TGTGCCAGCAGACTTACTAGCGGGGGGGCGAGAGATACGCAGTATTTT. Its protein product is CASRLTSGGARDTQYF.

J is TRBJ1-1 and V is TRBV3-1 (or the pseudogene TRBV3-2); 9 bases map to TRBD1. This CDR3 is built from 17 residues. CDR1 is LGHDT, CDR2 YNNKEL, per germline (reference sequence). J was trimmed by 1 base and V by 4 bases; bases with no gene match: 10. Here the CDR3 DNA reads TGTGCCAGCAGCCTAGTCCCGGGACAGGGATCGAACACTGAAGCTTTCTTT. Its protein is CASSLVPGQGSNTEAFF.

This chain links TRBV9 with TRBJ2-1; weak D call: TRBD2 (6 bases). V lost 3 bases, J lost 7 bases, and 23 bases lay in between. Germline CDR1 and CDR2: SGDLS and YYNGEE. The CDR3 spans 17 residues. The CDR3 loop reads CASSGYAGRKIPNEQFF. CDR3 nucleotide sequence: TGTGCCAGCAGCGGATATGCGGGACGCAAAATCCCAAATGAGCAGTTCTTC.

The chain employs TRBV19 and TRBJ1-5; D unclear. The CDR3 contains 15 residues. The ends were cut back, 3 bases at V and 0 bases at J, with 9 bases in the middle. CDR1 and CDR2 (germline): LNHDA, SQIVND (reference sequence). The CDR3 nucleotides read TGTGCCAGTAGTATGGAGAGTAATAGCAATCAGCCCCAGCATTTT. Its protein is CASSMESNSNQPQHF.

The CDR3 reads CAISGTHTGTGDEQYV. The CDR3 DNA reads TGTGCCATCAGTGGTACCCACACCGGGACAGGGGACGAGCAGTACGTC. This sequence joins TRBV10-3 and TRBJ2-7, with 10 bases that match TRBD1. The germline CDR1 and CDR2 sequences are ENHRY and SYGVKD. The CDR3 contains 16 residues. V trimming: 4 bases; J trimming: 5 bases; junction bases outside the gene matches: 11.

The V and J genes are TRBV28 and TRBJ1-5, with 11 bases identical to TRBD1. V shed 5 bases and J 5 bases; nucleotides not matched to a gene: 5. The germline CDR1 and CDR2 sequences are MDHEN and SYDVKM. The CDR3 has 15 amino acids. CDR3 coding DNA: TGTGCCAGCAGTCGGACAGGGGGCGGGCATCAGCCCCAGCATTTT. This translates into CASSRTGGGHQPQHF.

CDR3 residues: CASNIRYMNTEAFF. CDR3 sequence (DNA): TGTGCCAGTAACATCAGATATATGAACACTGAAGCTTTCTTT. This chain connects TRBV19 to TRBJ1-1; no clear D. The germline gives CDR1 LNHDA, CDR2 SQIVND (reference sequence). V was pared by 7 bases and J by 0 bases, with 12 bases between. CDR3 length equals 14 residues.

The chain joins TRBV6-4 to TRBJ2-3; TRBD1 might be the D (5 bases). This CDR3 comprises 15 residues. The germline V and J ends were trimmed by 7 bases and 0 bases, with 14 bases remaining between them. Germline assignment: CDR1 MRHNA and CDR2 SNTAGT. The CDR3 DNA sequence: TGTGCCAGCACCATGACAGCCGCTAGCACAGATACGCAGTATTTT. As protein: CASTMTAASTDTQYF.

The chain uses TRBV6-1 and TRBJ2-7; perhaps TRBD1 as D (6 bases). Per the germline V gene, CDR1 is MNHNS and CDR2 is SASEGT. This CDR3 is built from 14 residues. V was shortened by 1 base and J by 8 bases, with 15 bases between the two germline ends. The CDR3 DNA sequence: TGTGCCAGCAGTGAAGGAGTAGGGGGTTCGCAGCAGTACGTC. Its protein product is CASSEGVGGSQQYV.

V is TRBV6-2 or TRBV6-3 and J is TRBJ1-1, with D unresolved. The germline V and J ends were trimmed by 0 bases and 7 bases, with 6 bases remaining between them. Germline V CDR1 and CDR2: MNHEY, SVGEGT. The CDR3 totals 12 residues. This CDR3 is CASSYSSREAFF. CDR3 bases: TGTGCCAGCAGTTACTCGAGCCGTGAAGCTTTCTTT.

This clone showed up just once. V usage is TRBV19 and J usage is TRBJ2-5, with 9 bases that match TRBD1. Germline loops: CDR1 LNHDA, CDR2 SQIVND (reference sequence). V was pared by 4 bases and J by 5 bases, with 8 bases of the junction left unmatched. The CDR3 is 15 residues long. This CDR3 is CASSTAGTGRETQYF. CDR3 coding DNA: TGTGCCAGTAGTACCGCAGGGACAGGGAGGGAGACCCAGTACTTC.